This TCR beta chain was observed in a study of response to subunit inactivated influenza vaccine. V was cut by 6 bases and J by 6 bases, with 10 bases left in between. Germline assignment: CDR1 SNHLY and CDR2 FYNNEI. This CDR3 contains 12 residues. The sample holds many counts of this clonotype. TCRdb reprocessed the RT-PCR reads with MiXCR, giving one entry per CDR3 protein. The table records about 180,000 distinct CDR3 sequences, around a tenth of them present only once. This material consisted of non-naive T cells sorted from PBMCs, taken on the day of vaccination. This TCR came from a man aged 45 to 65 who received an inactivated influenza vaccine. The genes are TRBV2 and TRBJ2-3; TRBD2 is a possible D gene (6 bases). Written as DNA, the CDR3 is TGTGCCAGCAGAGGGGACTTGGATACGCAGTATTTT. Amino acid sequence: CASRGDLDTQYF.